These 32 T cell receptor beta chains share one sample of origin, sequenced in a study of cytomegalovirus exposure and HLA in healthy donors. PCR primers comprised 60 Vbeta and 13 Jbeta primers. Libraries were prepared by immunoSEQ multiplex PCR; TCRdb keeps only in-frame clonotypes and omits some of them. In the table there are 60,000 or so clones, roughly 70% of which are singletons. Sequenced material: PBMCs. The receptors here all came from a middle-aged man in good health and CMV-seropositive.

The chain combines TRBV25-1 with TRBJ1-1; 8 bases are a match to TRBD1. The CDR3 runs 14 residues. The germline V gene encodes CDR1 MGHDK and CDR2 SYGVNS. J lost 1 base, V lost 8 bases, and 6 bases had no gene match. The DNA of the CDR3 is TGTGCCAGCTCCTGGACAGGGTGGAACACTGAAGCTTTCTTT. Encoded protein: CASSWTGWNTEAFF.

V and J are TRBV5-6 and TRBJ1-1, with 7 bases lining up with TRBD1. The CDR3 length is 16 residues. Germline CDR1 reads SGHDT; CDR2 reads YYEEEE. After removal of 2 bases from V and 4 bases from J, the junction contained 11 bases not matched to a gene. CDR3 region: CASSFRDSGAGTEAFF. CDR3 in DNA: TGTGCCAGCAGCTTCCGGGACAGTGGGGCAGGCACTGAAGCTTTCTTT.

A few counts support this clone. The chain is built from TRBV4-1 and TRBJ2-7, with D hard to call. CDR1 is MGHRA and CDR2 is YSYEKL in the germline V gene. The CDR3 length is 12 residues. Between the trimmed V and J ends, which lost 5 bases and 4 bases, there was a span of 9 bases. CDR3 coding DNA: TGCGCCAGCAGCGTCCAGGCGTACGAGCAGTACTTC. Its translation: CASSVQAYEQYF.

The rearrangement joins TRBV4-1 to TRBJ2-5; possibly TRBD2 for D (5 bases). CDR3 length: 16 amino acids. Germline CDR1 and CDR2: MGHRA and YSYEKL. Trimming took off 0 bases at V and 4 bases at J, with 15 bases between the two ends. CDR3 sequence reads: CASSQERVGGGETQYF. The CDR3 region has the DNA TGCGCCAGCAGCCAAGAAAGGGTCGGTGGAGGAGAGACCCAGTACTTC.

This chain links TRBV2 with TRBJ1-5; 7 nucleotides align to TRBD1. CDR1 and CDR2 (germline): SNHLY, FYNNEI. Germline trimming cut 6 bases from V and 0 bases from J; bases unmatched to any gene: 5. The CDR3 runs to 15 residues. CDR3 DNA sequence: TGTGCCAGCAGCCAGGGACAGACTAGCAATCAGCCCCAGCATTTT. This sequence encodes CASSQGQTSNQPQHF.

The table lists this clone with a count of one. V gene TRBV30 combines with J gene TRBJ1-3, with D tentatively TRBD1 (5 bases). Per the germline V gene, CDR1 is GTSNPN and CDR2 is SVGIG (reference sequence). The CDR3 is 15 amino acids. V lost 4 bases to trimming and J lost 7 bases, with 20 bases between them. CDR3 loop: CAWTPFAGPRNTIYF. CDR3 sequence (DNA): TGTGCCTGGACGCCATTCGCAGGGCCTCGGAACACCATATATTTT.

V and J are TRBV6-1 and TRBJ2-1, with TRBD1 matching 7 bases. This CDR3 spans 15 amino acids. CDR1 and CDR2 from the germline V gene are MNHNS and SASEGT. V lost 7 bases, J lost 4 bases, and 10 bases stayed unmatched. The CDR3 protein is CASTKGATGYNEQFF. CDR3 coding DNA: TGTGCCAGCACCAAGGGGGCCACAGGATACAATGAGCAGTTCTTC.

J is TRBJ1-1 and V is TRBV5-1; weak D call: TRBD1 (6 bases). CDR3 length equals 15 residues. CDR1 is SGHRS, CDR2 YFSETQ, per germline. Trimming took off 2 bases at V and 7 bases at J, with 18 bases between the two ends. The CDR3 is CASSFTSGTRVEAFF. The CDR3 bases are TGCGCCAGCAGCTTTACTTCCGGGACAAGGGTTGAAGCTTTCTTT. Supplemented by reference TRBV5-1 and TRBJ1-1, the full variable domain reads KAGVTQTPRYLIKTRGQQVTLSCSPISGHRSVSWYQQTPGQGLQFLFEYFSETQRNKGNFPGRFSGRQFSNSRSEMNVSTLELGDSALYLCASSFTSGTRVEAFFGQGTRLTVV.

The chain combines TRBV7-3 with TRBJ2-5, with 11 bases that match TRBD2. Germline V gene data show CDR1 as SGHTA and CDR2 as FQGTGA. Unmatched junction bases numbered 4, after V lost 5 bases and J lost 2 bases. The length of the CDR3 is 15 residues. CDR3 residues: CASSLSGGEQETQYF. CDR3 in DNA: TGTGCCAGCAGCCTTAGCGGGGGGGAGCAAGAGACCCAGTACTTC.

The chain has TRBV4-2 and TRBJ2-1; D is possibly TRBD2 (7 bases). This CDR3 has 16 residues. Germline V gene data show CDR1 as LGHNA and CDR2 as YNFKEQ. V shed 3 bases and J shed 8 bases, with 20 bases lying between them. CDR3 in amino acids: CASSQRERGAKDEQFF. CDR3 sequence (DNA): TGTGCCAGCAGCCAGAGGGAACGGGGGGCGAAAGATGAGCAGTTCTTC.

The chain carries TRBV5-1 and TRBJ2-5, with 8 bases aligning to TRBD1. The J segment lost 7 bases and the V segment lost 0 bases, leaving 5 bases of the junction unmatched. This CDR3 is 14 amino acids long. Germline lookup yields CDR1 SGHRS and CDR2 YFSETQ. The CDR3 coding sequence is TGCGCCAGCAGCTTGGAACAGGGGGTTGTGACCCAGTACTTC. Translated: CASSLEQGVVTQYF.

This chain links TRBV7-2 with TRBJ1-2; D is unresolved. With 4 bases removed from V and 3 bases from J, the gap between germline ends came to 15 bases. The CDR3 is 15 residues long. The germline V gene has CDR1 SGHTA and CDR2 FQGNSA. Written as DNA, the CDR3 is TGTGCCAGCAGCTCACGCTCGTCGCGGTACTATGGCTACACCTTC. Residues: CASSSRSSRYYGYTF.

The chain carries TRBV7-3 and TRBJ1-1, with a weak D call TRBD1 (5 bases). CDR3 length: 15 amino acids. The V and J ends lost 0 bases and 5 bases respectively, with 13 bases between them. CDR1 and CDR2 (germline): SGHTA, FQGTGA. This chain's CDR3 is CASSLTFGSGTEAFF. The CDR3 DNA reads TGTGCCAGCAGCTTAACGTTTGGGTCAGGGACTGAAGCTTTCTTT.

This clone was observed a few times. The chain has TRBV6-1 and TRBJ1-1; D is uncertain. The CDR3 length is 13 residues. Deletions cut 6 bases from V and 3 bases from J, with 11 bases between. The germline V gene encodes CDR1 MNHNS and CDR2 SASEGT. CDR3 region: CASRVVVYTEAFF. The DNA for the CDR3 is TGTGCCAGCAGGGTAGTCGTATACACTGAAGCTTTCTTT.

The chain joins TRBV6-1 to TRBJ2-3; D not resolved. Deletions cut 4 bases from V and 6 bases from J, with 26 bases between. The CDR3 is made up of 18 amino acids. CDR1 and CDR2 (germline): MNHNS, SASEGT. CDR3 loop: CASSARPQTLEVRDTQYF. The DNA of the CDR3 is TGTGCCAGCAGTGCTCGACCCCAAACTCTAGAAGTTCGGGATACGCAGTATTTT.

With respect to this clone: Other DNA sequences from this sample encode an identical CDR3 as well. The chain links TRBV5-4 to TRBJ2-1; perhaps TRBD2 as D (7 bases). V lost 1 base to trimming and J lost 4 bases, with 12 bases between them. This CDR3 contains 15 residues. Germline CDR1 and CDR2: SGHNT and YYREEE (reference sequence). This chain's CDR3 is CASSLSGGSYNEQFF. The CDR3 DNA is TGTGCCAGCAGCTTGTCGGGGGGCTCATACAATGAGCAGTTCTTC.

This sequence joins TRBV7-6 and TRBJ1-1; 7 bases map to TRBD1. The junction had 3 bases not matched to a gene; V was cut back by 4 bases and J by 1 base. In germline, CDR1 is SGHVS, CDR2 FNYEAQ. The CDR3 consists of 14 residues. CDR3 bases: TGTGCCAGCAGCTGGGGGACAGCGAACACTGAAGCTTTCTTT. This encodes CASSWGTANTEAFF.

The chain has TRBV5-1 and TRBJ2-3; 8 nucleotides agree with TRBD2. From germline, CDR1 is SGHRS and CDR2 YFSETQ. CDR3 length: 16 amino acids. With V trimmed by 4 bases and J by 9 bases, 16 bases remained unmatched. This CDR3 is CASSPAGLAGLRTQYF. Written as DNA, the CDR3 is TGCGCCAGCAGCCCGGCCGGCCTAGCGGGTCTTCGGACGCAGTATTTT.

The CDR3 sequence: CASSRRGDNSPLHF. DNA for the CDR3: TGTGCCAGCTCGCGCAGGGGTGACAATTCACCCCTCCACTTT. V gene TRBV6-1 combines with J gene TRBJ1-6; tentative D call: TRBD1 (6 bases). The CDR3 is 14 amino acids. V gave up 8 bases and J gave up 7 bases, with 15 bases separating them. CDR1 MNHNS and CDR2 SASEGT come from the germline V gene.

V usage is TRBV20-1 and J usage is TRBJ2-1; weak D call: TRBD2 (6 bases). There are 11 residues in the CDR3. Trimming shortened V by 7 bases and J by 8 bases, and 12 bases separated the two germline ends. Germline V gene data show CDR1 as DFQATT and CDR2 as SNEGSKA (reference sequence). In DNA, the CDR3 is TGCAGTGTCCCGGGGGTATATGAGCAGTTCTTC. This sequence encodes CSVPGVYEQFF.

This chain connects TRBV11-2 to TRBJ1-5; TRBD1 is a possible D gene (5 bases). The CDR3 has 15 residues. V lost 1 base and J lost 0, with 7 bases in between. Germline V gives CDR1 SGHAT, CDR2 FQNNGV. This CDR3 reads CASSLAGGSNQPQHF. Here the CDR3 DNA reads TGTGCCAGCAGCTTAGCGGGGGGTAGCAATCAGCCCCAGCATTTT.

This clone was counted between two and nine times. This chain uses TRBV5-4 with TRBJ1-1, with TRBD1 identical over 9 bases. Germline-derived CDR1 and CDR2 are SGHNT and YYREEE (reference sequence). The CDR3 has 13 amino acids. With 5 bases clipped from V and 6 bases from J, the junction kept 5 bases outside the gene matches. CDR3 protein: CASSWTGEAEAFF. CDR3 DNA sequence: TGTGCCAGCAGTTGGACAGGGGAGGCTGAAGCTTTCTTT. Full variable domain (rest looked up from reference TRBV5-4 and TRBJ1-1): ETGVTQSPTHLIKTRGQQVTLRCSSQSGHNTVSWYQQALGQGPQFIFQYYREEENGRGNFPPRFSGLQFPNYSSELNVNALELDDSALYLCASSWTGEAEAFFGQGTRLTVV.

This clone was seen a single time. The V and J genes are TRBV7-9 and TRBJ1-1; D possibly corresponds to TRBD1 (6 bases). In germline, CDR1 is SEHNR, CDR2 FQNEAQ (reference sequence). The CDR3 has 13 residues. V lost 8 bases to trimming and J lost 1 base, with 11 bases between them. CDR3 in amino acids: CASVPTGNTEAFF. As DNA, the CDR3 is TGTGCCAGCGTACCGACAGGGAACACTGAAGCTTTCTTT.

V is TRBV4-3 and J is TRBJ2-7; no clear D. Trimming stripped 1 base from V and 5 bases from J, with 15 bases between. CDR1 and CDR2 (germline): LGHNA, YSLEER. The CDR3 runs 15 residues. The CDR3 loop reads CASSQVVLQTDEQYF. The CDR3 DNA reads TGCGCCAGCAGCCAAGTTGTCCTCCAGACTGACGAGCAGTACTTC.

CDR3 sequence reads: CASSWGGEADTQYF. The CDR3 region has the DNA TGTGCCAGCAGCTGGGGGGGGGAGGCAGATACGCAGTATTTT. This chain joins TRBV5-8 and TRBJ2-3; 7 nucleotides match TRBD2. Germline CDR1 reads SGHTS; CDR2 reads YDEGEE. With 3 bases clipped from V and 4 bases from J, the junction kept 5 bases outside the gene matches. This CDR3 region has 14 residues.

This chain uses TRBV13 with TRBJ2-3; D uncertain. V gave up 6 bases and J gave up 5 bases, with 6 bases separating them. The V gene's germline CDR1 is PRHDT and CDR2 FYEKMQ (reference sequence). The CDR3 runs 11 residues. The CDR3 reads CASSGRDTQYF. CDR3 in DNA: TGTGCCAGCAGTGGCAGAGATACGCAGTATTTT. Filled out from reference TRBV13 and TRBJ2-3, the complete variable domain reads AAGVIQSPRHLIKEKRETATLKCYPIPRHDTVYWYQQGPGQDPQFLISFYEKMQSDKGSIPDRFSAQQFSDYHSELNMSSLELGDSALYFCASSGRDTQYFGPGTRLTVL.

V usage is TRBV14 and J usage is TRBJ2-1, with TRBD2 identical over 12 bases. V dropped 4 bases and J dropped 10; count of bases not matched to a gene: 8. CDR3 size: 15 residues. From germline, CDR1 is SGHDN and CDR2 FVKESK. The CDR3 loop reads CASSRTSGGPKEQFF. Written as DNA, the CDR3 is TGTGCCAGCAGCCGAACTAGCGGGGGGCCAAAAGAGCAGTTCTTC.

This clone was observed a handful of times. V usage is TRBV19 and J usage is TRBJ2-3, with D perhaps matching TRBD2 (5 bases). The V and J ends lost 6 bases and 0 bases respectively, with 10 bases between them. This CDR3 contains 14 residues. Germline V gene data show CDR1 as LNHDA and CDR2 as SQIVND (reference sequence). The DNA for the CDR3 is TGTGCCAGTAGGAGAGGGCCAAGCACAGATACGCAGTATTTT. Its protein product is CASRRGPSTDTQYF.

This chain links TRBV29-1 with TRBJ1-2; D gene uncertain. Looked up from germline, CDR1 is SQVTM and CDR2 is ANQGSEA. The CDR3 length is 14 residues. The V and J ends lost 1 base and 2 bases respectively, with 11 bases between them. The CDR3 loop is CSVEGSGRNYGYTF. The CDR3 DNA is TGCAGCGTTGAAGGGAGCGGGCGGAACTATGGCTACACCTTC.

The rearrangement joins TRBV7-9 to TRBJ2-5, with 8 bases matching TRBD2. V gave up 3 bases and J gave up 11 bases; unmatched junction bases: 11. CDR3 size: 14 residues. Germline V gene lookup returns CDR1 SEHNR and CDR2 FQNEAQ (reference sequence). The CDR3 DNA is TGTGCCAGCAGCTTGCCGGGGGGGGTATTTGAGCAGTACTTC. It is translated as CASSLPGGVFEQYF.

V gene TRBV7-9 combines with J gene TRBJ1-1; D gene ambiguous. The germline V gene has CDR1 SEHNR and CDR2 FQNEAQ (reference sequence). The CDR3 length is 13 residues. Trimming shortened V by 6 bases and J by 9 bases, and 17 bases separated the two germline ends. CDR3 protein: CASRSGTAVKAFF. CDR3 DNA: TGTGCCAGCAGGTCGGGTACGGCAGTCAAAGCTTTCTTT. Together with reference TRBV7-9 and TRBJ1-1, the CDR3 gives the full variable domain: DTGVSQNPRHKITKRGQNVTFRCDPISEHNRLYWYRQTLGQGPEFLTYFQNEAQLEKSRLLSDRFSAERPKGSFSTLEIQRTEQGDSAMYLCASRSGTAVKAFFGQGTRLTVV.

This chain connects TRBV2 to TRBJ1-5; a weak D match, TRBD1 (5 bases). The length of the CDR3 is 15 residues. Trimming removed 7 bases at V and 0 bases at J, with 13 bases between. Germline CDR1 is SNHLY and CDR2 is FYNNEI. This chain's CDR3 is CASKEQVNSNQPQHF. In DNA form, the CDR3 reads TGTGCCAGCAAGGAACAGGTTAATAGCAATCAGCCCCAGCATTTT. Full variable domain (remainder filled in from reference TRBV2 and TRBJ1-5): EPEVTQTPSHQVTQMGQEVILRCVPISNHLYFYWYRQILGQKVEFLVSFYNNEISEKSEIFDDQFSVERPDGSNFTLKIRSTKLEDSAMYFCASKEQVNSNQPQHFGDGTRLSIL.